This TCR beta chain is from a study of blood T cell repertoires in COVID-19. In the study overall: COVID-19 samples from acute and convalescent phases originated in the United States, Italy and Spain.

Deletions cut 5 bases from V and 0 bases from J, with 11 bases between. Germline CDR1 and CDR2: LNHDA and SQIVND (reference sequence). The CDR3 loop spans 14 amino acids. There are a few counts of this clone. Under the authors' procedure: From reference gene primer amplification, estimates of nucleated cell counts were derived. The protocol was immunoSEQ multiplex PCR, while the TCRdb copy is restricted to in-frame clones and leaves out a portion. Clonal size and the V and J genes are those of that table, whereas D and trimming came from the DNA. The table includes 200,000 to 250,000 clones, around 88% detected once. Recruits, aged 18 to 89 years, lived in 20 to 30 US areas. Self-reported history from a screening survey and questionnaire set each donor's cohort.

This chain links TRBV19 with TRBJ2-7; D may be TRBD1 (6 bases). This receptor was obtained from a woman between 45 and 65 years old with acute COVID-19. Sequenced sample: PBMCs or T cells enriched from blood (not recorded which). The CDR3 DNA reads TGTGCCAGTAGTGGACAGTTGACCTCCTACGAGCAGTACTTC. Its protein product is CASSGQLTSYEQYF.